This TCR beta chain was documented in a study of blood T cell repertoires in COVID-19. In the study overall: COVID-19 samples from acute and convalescent phases originated in the United States, Italy and Spain. In each case, the material was cDNA or gDNA derived from T cells, B-cell-depleted T cells, or PBMCs.

The CDR3 is 13 amino acids. V was trimmed by 5 bases and J by 6 bases, leaving 13 bases between them. The germline V gene has CDR1 SGHTA and CDR2 FQGNSA. In the authors' methods: Amplification with reference gene primers provided the estimates of nucleated cell counts. This table comes from immunoSEQ multiplex PCR, and its TCRdb copy is limited to in-frame clones, with some not included. For V, J and clone size, that table is used; D and trimming come from the DNA. Found here are 110,000 or so clones, more than 80% of them singletons; the top ten hold about 7.3%. The sample comprised peripheral blood. The receptor was isolated from a woman in her forties with acute or convalescent COVID-19. This chain joins TRBV7-2 and TRBJ1-2; D remains unclear. The CDR3 bases are TGTGCCAGCAGCACGGCCAACAGAGATGGCTACACCTTC. Amino acids: CASSTANRDGYTF.